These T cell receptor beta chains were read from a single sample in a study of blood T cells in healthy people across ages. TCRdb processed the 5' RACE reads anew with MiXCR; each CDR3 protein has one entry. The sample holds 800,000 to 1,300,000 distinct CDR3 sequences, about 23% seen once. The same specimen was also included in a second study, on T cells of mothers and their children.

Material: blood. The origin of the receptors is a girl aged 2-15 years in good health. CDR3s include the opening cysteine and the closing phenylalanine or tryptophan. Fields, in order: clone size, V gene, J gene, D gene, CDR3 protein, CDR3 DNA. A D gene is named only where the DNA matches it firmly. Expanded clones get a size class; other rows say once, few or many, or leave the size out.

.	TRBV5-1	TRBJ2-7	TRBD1	CASSPTTGGGIYEQYF	TGCGCCAGCAGCCCAACAACAGGGGGAGGCATATACGAGCAGTACTTC
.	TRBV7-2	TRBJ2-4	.	CASSLESTTGAKNIQYF	TGTGCCAGCAGCTTAGAGAGCACGACTGGAGCCAAAAACATTCAGTACTTC
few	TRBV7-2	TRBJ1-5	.	CASSLGMGSSRDQPQHF	TGTGCCAGCAGCTTAGGAATGGGCTCATCCAGAGATCAGCCCCAGCATTTT
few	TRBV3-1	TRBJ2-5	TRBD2	CASSASGQQETQYF	TGTGCCAGCAGCGCTAGCGGGCAACAAGAGACCCAGTACTTC
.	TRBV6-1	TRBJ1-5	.	CASVRALNQPRHF	TGTGCCAGCGTCCGGGCCTTAAATCAGCCCCGGCATTTT
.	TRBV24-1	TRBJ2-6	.	CAASASGANVLTF	TGTGCCGCCAGTGCCTCTGGGGCCAACGTCCTGACTTTC
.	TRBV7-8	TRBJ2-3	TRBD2	CASSSLIAGPTDTQYF	TGTGCCAGCAGCTCCTTAATAGCGGGACCCACAGATACGCAGTATTTT
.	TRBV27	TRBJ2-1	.	CAGSHLITLAVKSSYNEQFF	TGTGCCGGCAGCCACTTGATAACCTTAGCGGTTAAGAGCTCCTACAATGAGCAGTTCTTC
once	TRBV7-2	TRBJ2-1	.	CASRSFGTNYNEQFF	TGTGCCAGCAGGTCCTTCGGTACGAACTACAATGAGCAGTTCTTC
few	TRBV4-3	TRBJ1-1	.	CASSQEIGGSIMNTEAFF	TGCGCCAGCAGCCAAGAAATCGGGGGATCCATTATGAACACTGAAGCTTTCTTT
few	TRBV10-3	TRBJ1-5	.	CAISGTANQPQHF	TGTGCCATCAGTGGGACAGCCAATCAGCCCCAGCATTTT
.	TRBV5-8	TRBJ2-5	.	CASSLVSMIGRETQYF	TGTGCCAGCAGCTTGGTATCAATGATTGGGCGGGAGACCCAGTACTTC
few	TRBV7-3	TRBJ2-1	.	CASSFSAARGTYNEQFF	TGTGCCAGCAGTTTCTCGGCTGCTCGCGGGACCTACAATGAGCAGTTCTTC
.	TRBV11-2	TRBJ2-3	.	CASSLDLLLSPDTQYF	TGTGCCAGCAGCTTAGATTTGCTACTCTCACCAGATACGCAGTATTTT
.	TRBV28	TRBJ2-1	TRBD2	CASSFRAGVNEQFF	TGTGCCAGCAGTTTCCGAGCGGGAGTCAATGAGCAGTTCTTC
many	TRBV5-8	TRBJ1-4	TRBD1	CASSLRGGGEKLFF	TGTGCCAGCAGCTTAAGAGGGGGCGGTGAAAAACTGTTTTTT
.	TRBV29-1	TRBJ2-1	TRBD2	CSVTGGPKTSSYNEQFF	TGCAGCGTTACGGGAGGGCCTAAGACTAGCTCCTACAATGAGCAGTTCTTC
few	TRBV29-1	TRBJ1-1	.	CSPGGLNTEAFF	TGCAGCCCCGGGGGTCTGAACACTGAAGCTTTCTTT
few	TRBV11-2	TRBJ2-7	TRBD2	CASSFSRLAGDEQYF	TGTGCCAGCAGCTTTTCCCGGCTAGCGGGAGACGAGCAGTACTTC
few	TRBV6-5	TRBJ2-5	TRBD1	CASSYKGASRHGETQYF	TGTGCCAGCAGTTATAAGGGGGCCAGCCGTCATGGCGAGACCCAGTACTTC
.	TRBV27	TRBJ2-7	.	CASSFPGTLSEQYF	TGTGCCAGCAGTTTTCCCGGGACCTTATCCGAGCAGTACTTC
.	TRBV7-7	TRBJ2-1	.	CASSSTHNEQFF	TGTGCTAGCAGCTCCACTCACAATGAGCAGTTCTTC
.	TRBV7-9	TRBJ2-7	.	CASSLTGPTAPYEQYF	TGTGCCAGCAGCTTAACCGGGCCTACCGCCCCCTACGAGCAGTACTTC
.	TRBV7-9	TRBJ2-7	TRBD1	CASSYEGASSYEQYF	TGTGCCAGCAGCTACGAGGGGGCGAGCTCCTACGAGCAGTACTTC
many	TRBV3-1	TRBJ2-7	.	CASSQGAEQYF	TGTGCCAGCAGCCAGGGGGCCGAGCAGTACTTC
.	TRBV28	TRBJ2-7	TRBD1	CASRRDSVDEQYF	TGTGCCAGCAGAAGGGACAGCGTCGACGAGCAGTACTTC
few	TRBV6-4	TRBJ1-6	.	CASSDSVFPGRNSPLHF	TGTGCCAGCAGTGACTCGGTCTTCCCAGGGCGTAATTCACCCCTCCACTTT
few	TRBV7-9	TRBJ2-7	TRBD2	CTSSPQTSGRVYEQYF	TGTACCAGCAGCCCCCAGACTAGCGGGAGGGTATACGAGCAGTACTTC
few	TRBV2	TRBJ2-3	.	CASSEVGDTQYF	TGTGCCAGCAGTGAGGTTGGAGATACGCAGTATTTT
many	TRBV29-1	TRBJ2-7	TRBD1	CSVEDRNYEQYF	TGCAGCGTTGAGGACAGGAACTACGAGCAGTACTTC
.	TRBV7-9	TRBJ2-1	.	CASSSGSPSNEQFF	TGTGCCAGCAGCTCGGGGTCACCAAGCAATGAGCAGTTCTTC
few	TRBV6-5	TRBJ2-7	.	CASSSDTYSYEQYF	TGTGCCAGCAGTTCTGACACCTACTCCTACGAGCAGTACTTC
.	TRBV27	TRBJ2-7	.	CASSLFPQGPRNEQYF	TGTGCCAGCAGCTTATTTCCGCAGGGGCCGAGGAACGAGCAGTACTTC
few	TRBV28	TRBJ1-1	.	CASSFLGQSLTTEAFF	TGTGCCAGCAGTTTCCTAGGACAGTCCCTTACGACTGAAGCTTTCTTT
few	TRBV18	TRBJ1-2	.	CTSSPTVGYGYTF	TGTACCAGCTCACCGACAGTAGGATATGGCTACACCTTC
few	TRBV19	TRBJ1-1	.	CASSIPQGQRNTEAFF	TGTGCCAGTAGTATCCCCCAGGGCCAACGGAACACTGAAGCTTTCTTT
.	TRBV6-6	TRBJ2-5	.	CASSYGGRMETQYF	TGTGCCAGCAGTTACGGTGGAAGGATGGAGACCCAGTACTTC
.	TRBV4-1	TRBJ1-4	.	CASSQSAGSIEKLFF	TGCGCCAGCAGCCAATCCGCGGGATCCATTGAAAAACTGTTTTTT
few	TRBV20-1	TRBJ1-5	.	CSAIGTVNQPQHF	TGCAGTGCTATCGGGACGGTCAATCAGCCCCAGCATTTT
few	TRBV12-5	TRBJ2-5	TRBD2	CASGSRLAGEGETQYF	TGTGCTAGTGGTTCGCGACTAGCGGGAGAAGGAGAGACCCAGTACTTC
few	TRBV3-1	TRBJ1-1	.	CASSQDLSSGFEAFF	TGTGCCAGCAGCCAAGATCTCTCCTCCGGTTTCGAAGCTTTCTTT
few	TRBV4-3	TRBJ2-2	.	CASSQGGGHTGELFF	TGCGCCAGCAGCCAGGGGGGCGGACACACCGGGGAGCTGTTTTTT
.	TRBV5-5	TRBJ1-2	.	CASSSMGGFPNYGYTF	TGTGCCAGCAGCTCCATGGGAGGGTTCCCTAACTATGGCTACACCTTC
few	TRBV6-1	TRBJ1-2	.	CAYRRGGNYGYTF	TGTGCCTACCGGCGTGGCGGGAACTATGGCTACACCTTC
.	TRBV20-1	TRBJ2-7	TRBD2	CSGLAGSYEQYF	TGCAGTGGACTAGCGGGGTCATACGAGCAGTACTTC
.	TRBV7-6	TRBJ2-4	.	CASSLEGRAKNIQYF	TGTGCCAGCAGCTTAGAAGGCCGAGCCAAAAACATTCAGTACTTC
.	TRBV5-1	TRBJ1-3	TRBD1	CASSDRGRSAGNTIYF	TGCGCCAGCAGTGATAGGGGGCGTTCGGCTGGAAACACCATATATTTT